These 22 T cell receptor beta chains were all obtained from the same sample, sequenced in a study of T cell responses to AZD1222 COVID-19 vaccine. This table comes from immunoSEQ multiplex PCR, and its TCRdb copy is limited to in-frame clones, with some not included. The sample has about 120,000 clones, around 94% seen once. The specimen comprised peripheral blood, sampled 28 days after the second AZD1222 dose. The receptors come from an adult who received the AZD1222 COVID-19 vaccine.

V is TRBV10-1 and J is TRBJ1-3; 9 bases match TRBD1. Trimming took 0 bases from V and 2 from J; bases not matched to a gene: 2. The CDR3 is 16 amino acids. The germline V gene has CDR1 WNHNN and CDR2 SYGVQD (reference sequence). CDR3 nucleotides: TGCGCCAGCAGTGAGTCGGGACAGGGAGCTGGAAACACCATATATTTT. Protein product: CASSESGQGAGNTIYF.

V usage is TRBV2 and J usage is TRBJ2-7, with TRBD2 matching 12 bases. Germline V gene sequence: CDR1 SNHLY, CDR2 FYNNEI. The CDR3 has 14 residues. V dropped 8 bases and J dropped 8; count of bases not matched to a gene: 10. CDR3 bases: TGTGCCAGCCTCCGGACTAGCGGGACCCCTCAGCAGTACTTC. This gives the protein CASLRTSGTPQQYF. Full variable domain (missing parts from reference TRBV2 and TRBJ2-7): EPEVTQTPSHQVTQMGQEVILRCVPISNHLYFYWYRQILGQKVEFLVSFYNNEISEKSEIFDDQFSVERPDGSNFTLKIRSTKLEDSAMYFCASLRTSGTPQQYFGPGTRLTVT.

The V call is TRBV3-1 (or the pseudogene TRBV3-2), the J call TRBJ1-1, with D possibly being TRBD1 (5 bases). Trimming took 4 bases from V and 1 from J, leaving 7 bases between them. The CDR3 totals 13 residues. Germline V gene data show CDR1 as LGHDT and CDR2 as YNNKEL (reference sequence). CDR3 DNA: TGTGCCAGCAGCCCAACAGGGAACACTGAAGCTTTCTTT. Translating gives CASSPTGNTEAFF.

Here the CDR3 reads CASTPGTINEQFF. DNA of the CDR3: TGTGCCAGCACCCCCGGGACTATCAATGAGCAGTTCTTC. The chain has TRBV2 and TRBJ2-1; 7 nucleotides match TRBD2. V gave up 7 bases and J gave up 6 bases; unmatched junction bases: 6. The CDR3 has 13 amino acids. The V gene's germline CDR1 is SNHLY and CDR2 FYNNEI.

The V call is TRBV7-9, the J call TRBJ2-1, with D perhaps matching TRBD2 (5 bases). From germline, CDR1 is SEHNR and CDR2 FQNEAQ (reference sequence). The CDR3 is 16 amino acids. V was cut by 4 bases and J by 0 bases, with 13 bases left in between. CDR3 DNA sequence: TGTGCCAGCAGCTCGGACTCCCCGAGCTCCTACAATGAGCAGTTCTTC. It encodes CASSSDSPSSYNEQFF.

The chain links TRBV28 to TRBJ1-5; possibly TRBD1 for D (6 bases). The length of the CDR3 is 14 residues. Per the germline V gene, CDR1 is MDHEN and CDR2 is SYDVKM. V lost 7 bases to trimming and J lost 1 base, with 11 bases between them. In nucleotides, the CDR3 is TGTGCCAGCAAAGGGACATTAAGCAATCAGCCCCAGCATTTT. Translated, it gives CASKGTLSNQPQHF.

The J gene is TRBJ2-7, the V gene TRBV11-2; 8 bases align to TRBD1. V dropped 6 bases and J dropped 2; count of bases not matched to a gene: 9. Per germline, CDR1 SGHAT and CDR2 FQNNGV. The CDR3 is made up of 15 amino acids. CDR3 DNA: TGTGCCAGCAGTCCGGACAGGGCGACAGCCTACGAGCAGTACTTC. It is translated as CASSPDRATAYEQYF.

The V call is TRBV7-2, the J call TRBJ1-1, with 9 positions matching TRBD1. With V trimmed by 7 bases and J by 3 bases, 6 bases remained unmatched. Germline-derived CDR1 and CDR2 are SGHTA and FQGNSA. The CDR3 extends over 14 amino acids. The CDR3 is CASKYRGLDTEAFF. As DNA, the CDR3 is TGTGCCAGCAAGTACAGGGGGCTGGACACTGAAGCTTTCTTT. Supplemented by reference TRBV7-2 and TRBJ1-1, the full variable domain reads GAGVSQSPSNKVTEKGKDVELRCDPISGHTALYWYRQSLGQGLEFLIYFQGNSAPDKSGLPSDRFSAERTGGSVSTLTIQRTQQEDSAVYLCASKYRGLDTEAFFGQGTRLTVV.

This chain connects TRBV7-2 to TRBJ2-1; TRBD2 matches at 10 bases. Germline V gene data show CDR1 as SGHTA and CDR2 as FQGNSA. V trimming: 2 bases; J trimming: 5 bases; junction bases outside the gene matches: 3. The CDR3 runs 15 residues. CDR3 nucleotide sequence: TGTGCCAGCAGCTTACAAGCGGGAGGGAACAATGAGCAGTTCTTC. It is translated as CASSLQAGGNNEQFF.

V is TRBV5-4 and J is TRBJ1-1; D gene uncertain. The V end lost 0 bases, the J end lost 7 bases, and 13 bases lay between the germline ends. This CDR3 is built from 14 residues. Germline CDR1 is SGHNT and CDR2 is YYREEE (reference sequence). CDR3: CASSLGAGYGEAFF. The DNA for the CDR3 is TGTGCCAGCAGCTTGGGCGCAGGCTATGGTGAAGCTTTCTTT.

The table lists this clone with a count of one. At one boundary the junction diverges from the germline segment, which might be a read error. The chain is built from TRBV7-9 and TRBJ2-7; possible D gene TRBD1, 8 bases. The germline CDR1 and CDR2 sequences are SEHNR and FQNEAQ (reference sequence). This CDR3 region has 14 residues. The CDR3 loop reads CASSLRQGPSGARF. As DNA, the CDR3 is TGTGCCAGCAGCTTACGACAGGGGCCTAGCGGCGCCAGATTC. The full variable domain, completed using reference TRBV7-9 and TRBJ2-7, is DTGVSQNPRHKITKRGQNVTFRCDPISEHNRLYWYRQTLGQGPEFLTYFQNEAQLEKSRLLSDRFSAERPKGSFSTLEIQRTEQGDSAMYLCASSLRQGPSGARFGPGTRLTVT.

The chain has TRBV7-9 and TRBJ2-7; 7 nucleotides agree with TRBD2. This CDR3 is built from 14 residues. The V gene's germline CDR1 is SEHNR and CDR2 FQNEAQ (reference sequence). With V trimmed by 0 bases and J by 6 bases, 5 bases remained unmatched. The CDR3 is CASSLAGGSREQYF. The CDR3 nucleotides read TGTGCCAGCAGCTTAGCGGGAGGGTCCCGCGAGCAGTACTTC.

The chain carries TRBV27 and TRBJ1-1; no clear D gene. Germline V CDR1 and CDR2: MNHEY, SMNVEV (reference sequence). Trimming cost V 6 bases and J 1 base, with 15 bases left between them. This CDR3 is built from 15 residues. The CDR3 loop reads CASSLTALTNTEAFF. CDR3 coding DNA: TGTGCCAGCAGCCTTACAGCCCTAACGAACACTGAAGCTTTCTTT.

This clone was recorded once. CDR3 region: CASSRDRVQETQYF. The CDR3 DNA is TGTGCCAGCAGCCGGGACAGGGTCCAAGAGACCCAGTACTTC. The chain combines TRBV7-2 with TRBJ2-5, with 9 bases lining up with TRBD1. The CDR3 totals 14 residues. With V trimmed by 5 bases and J by 1 base, 2 bases remained unmatched. CDR1 and CDR2 (germline): SGHTA, FQGNSA.

The CDR3 bases are TGTGCCAGCAGCTTAATTCCCAGGGTATGTGAAAAACTGTTTTTT. Its protein product is CASSLIPRVCEKLFF. The chain combines TRBV7-3 with TRBJ1-4; tentative D call: TRBD1 (5 bases). CDR1 is SGHTA, CDR2 FQGTGA, per germline. This CDR3 contains 15 residues. Deletions cut 1 base from V and 7 bases from J, with 13 bases between.

The V call is TRBV4-2, the J call TRBJ2-2; D gene unclear. Germline V gene data show CDR1 as LGHNA and CDR2 as YNFKEQ. This CDR3 region has 16 residues. V was shortened by 1 base and J by 4 bases, with 13 bases between the two germline ends. CDR3 sequence: CASSQGLVDFTGELFF. The CDR3 DNA reads TGTGCCAGCAGCCAAGGGCTAGTTGATTTCACCGGGGAGCTGTTTTTT.

This sequence joins TRBV6-5 and TRBJ1-5; D unclear. The CDR3 is 14 amino acids. Trimming shortened V by 3 bases and J by 6 bases, and 12 bases separated the two germline ends. Germline assignment: CDR1 MNHEY and CDR2 SVGAGI. This chain's CDR3 is CASSYGRSGQPQHF. The CDR3 DNA sequence: TGTGCCAGCAGTTATGGGCGGTCGGGTCAGCCCCAGCATTTT.

The chain has TRBV30 and TRBJ2-1; D might be TRBD2 (6 bases). The CDR3 runs to 19 residues. Germline CDR1 and CDR2: GTSNPN and SVGIG (reference sequence). Trimming removed 4 bases from V and 6 bases from J, with 31 bases in between. The CDR3 here is CAWTIRDRGPSEGGNEQFF. Here the CDR3 DNA reads TGTGCCTGGACCATCAGGGACCGCGGACCCTCGGAGGGCGGCAATGAGCAGTTCTTC.

The genes are TRBV6-1 and TRBJ2-1; no reliable D call. This CDR3 is 14 amino acids long. Trimming took 3 bases from V and 6 from J, leaving 12 bases between them. CDR1 and CDR2 (germline): MNHNS, SASEGT. The CDR3 DNA follows: TGTGCCAGCAGTGATCCTTGGACCGGCAATGAGCAGTTCTTC. It yields the protein CASSDPWTGNEQFF.

The chain links TRBV2 to TRBJ2-7, with no clear D. The V end was cut by 6 bases, the J end by 6 bases, with 15 bases between. Germline-derived CDR1 and CDR2 are SNHLY and FYNNEI. This CDR3 spans 13 amino acids. In DNA form, the CDR3 reads TGTGCCAGCAGAAACACCCTGTTGGGCGAGCAGTACTTC. This codes for CASRNTLLGEQYF.

This clone has only one observation. Other DNA sequences in this sample translate to the same CDR3. The rearrangement joins TRBV11-2 to TRBJ1-2; D is possibly TRBD1 (5 bases). CDR1 and CDR2 from the germline V gene are SGHAT and FQNNGV. V was trimmed by 3 bases and J by 8 bases, leaving 7 bases between them. The length of the CDR3 is 11 residues. CDR3 protein: CASSLGGGYTF. In DNA, the CDR3 is TGTGCCAGCAGCTTGGGGGGAGGCTACACCTTC.

V gene TRBV7-3 combines with J gene TRBJ2-3, with 12 bases matching TRBD2. Losses at the gene ends were 2 bases for V and 4 bases for J; bases not matched to a gene: 7. The CDR3 is 17 amino acids. Germline CDR1 is SGHTA and CDR2 is FQGTGA. The CDR3 nucleotides read TGTGCCAGCAGCTTAGGATTGACTAGCGGGAGTGCAGATACGCAGTATTTT. It translates to CASSLGLTSGSADTQYF.